A single sample gave rise to the 27 T cell receptor beta chains below, sequenced in a study of OX40 agonist ivuxolimab in advanced cancers. Data came from immunoSEQ multiplex PCR; TCRdb stores just in-frame clones and leaves some out. The sample has 25,000 to 35,000 clones; roughly 82% are singletons. Specimen: CD4+ or CD8+ T cells sorted from blood, collected in a trial of the OX40 agonist ivuxolimab. Receptors were obtained from an adult with an advanced solid tumor such as melanoma, head and neck, liver or kidney cancer.

This clone was seen a few times. The gene calls are TRBV9 and TRBJ1-5; D is unresolved. This CDR3 spans 14 amino acids. Looked up from germline, CDR1 is SGDLS and CDR2 is YYNGEE. Trimming shortened V by 0 bases and J by 6 bases, and 10 bases separated the two germline ends. The CDR3: CASSVAGWGQPQHF. The DNA for the CDR3 is TGTGCCAGCAGCGTAGCTGGGTGGGGTCAGCCCCAGCATTTT.

V and J are TRBV11-2 and TRBJ2-7; D unresolved. Germline CDR1 is SGHAT and CDR2 is FQNNGV. This CDR3 has 12 amino acids. The ends were cut back, 1 base at V and 7 bases at J, with 8 bases in the middle. DNA of the CDR3: TGTGCCAGCAGCTTAGTATCCGTGGAGCAGTACTTC. It yields the protein CASSLVSVEQYF.

The chain joins TRBV6-5 to TRBJ2-7, with D possibly TRBD2 on 7 matching bases. The CDR3 runs 14 residues. Germline CDR1 and CDR2: MNHEY and SVGAGI. Trimming took 7 bases from V and 5 from J, leaving 18 bases between them. The CDR3 DNA reads TGTGCCAGCACCACTAATCGGGGGGCTAACGAGCAGTACTTC. It codes for CASTTNRGANEQYF.

This clone was counted between two and nine times. The V gene is TRBV27, the J gene TRBJ2-1; 14 bases align to TRBD2. CDR3 length equals 16 residues. CDR1 and CDR2 from the germline V gene are MNHEY and SMNVEV (reference sequence). V lost 4 bases, J lost 7 bases, and 6 bases stayed unmatched. CDR3 loop: CASSSRTSGRSNEQFF. In DNA, the CDR3 is TGTGCCAGCAGTTCTCGGACTAGCGGGAGGTCGAATGAGCAGTTCTTC.

The chain links TRBV6-6 to TRBJ2-7; TRBD1 aligns across 8 bases. The CDR3 length is 15 residues. V shed 4 bases, J shed 3 bases, and the junction held 8 bases outside the gene matches. Per the germline V gene, CDR1 is MNHNY and CDR2 is SVGAGI (reference sequence). Here the CDR3 reads CASSSAPRGHYEQYF. CDR3 DNA sequence: TGTGCCAGCAGTTCGGCCCCCAGGGGGCACTACGAGCAGTACTTC.

This rearrangement joins TRBV21-1 to TRBJ2-7. TRBV21-1 counts as a pseudogene. The length of the CDR3 is 14 residues. As DNA, the CDR3 is TGTGCCAGCATTGGCCTTATAGGGCCGTACGAGCAGTACTTC. This encodes CASIGLIGPYEQYF.

This rearrangement joins TRBV2 to TRBJ2-3; 11 bases match TRBD2. Germline CDR1 reads SNHLY; CDR2 reads FYNNEI. V was pared by 8 bases and J by 5 bases, with 9 bases of the junction left unmatched. The CDR3 extends over 15 amino acids. CDR3 region: CASGLIAGGVDTQYF. The CDR3 DNA reads as TGTGCCAGCGGGCTAATAGCGGGAGGGGTAGATACGCAGTATTTT.

The chain couples TRBV7-2 to TRBJ2-7; 9 nucleotides agree with TRBD1. CDR1 and CDR2 (germline): SGHTA, FQGNSA. V trimming: 5 bases; J trimming: 6 bases; junction bases outside the gene matches: 8. CDR3 length: 14 residues. The CDR3 reads CASSAGTGSREQYF. The CDR3 bases are TGTGCCAGCAGCGCAGGGACAGGGTCTCGCGAGCAGTACTTC.

The V gene is TRBV19, the J gene TRBJ1-1; D may be TRBD1 (5 bases). The CDR3 length is 12 residues. Germline lookup yields CDR1 LNHDA and CDR2 SQIVND (reference sequence). The V end lost 6 bases, the J end lost 4 bases, and 9 bases lay between the germline ends. This CDR3 is CASSYRTTEAFF. CDR3 coding DNA: TGTGCCAGTAGCTACAGGACCACTGAAGCTTTCTTT. The entire variable domain, with the rest obtained from reference TRBV19 and TRBJ1-1, is as follows: DGGITQSPKYLFRKEGQNVTLSCEQNLNHDAMYWYRQDPGQGLRLIYYSQIVNDFQKGDIAEGYSVSREKKESFPLTVTSAQKNPTAFYLCASSYRTTEAFFGQGTRLTVV.

The J gene is TRBJ1-5, the V gene TRBV6-1, with TRBD1 identical over 9 bases. The germline gives CDR1 MNHNS, CDR2 SASEGT. V trimming: 6 bases; J trimming: 4 bases; junction bases outside the gene matches: 7. The CDR3 extends over 15 amino acids. DNA for the CDR3: TGTGCCAGCAGGGGGGGACAGGGACGGAATCAGCCCCAGCATTTT. Its translation: CASRGGQGRNQPQHF.

The chain combines TRBV18 with TRBJ2-5, with TRBD2 matching 13 bases. Germline values: CDR1 KGHSH, CDR2 LQKENI. The junction had 2 bases not matched to a gene; V was cut back by 5 bases and J by 2 bases. This CDR3 has 15 residues. The CDR3 is CASSSLAGGQETQYF. CDR3 DNA sequence: TGTGCCAGCTCATCACTAGCGGGGGGGCAAGAGACCCAGTACTTC. Full variable domain (remainder filled in from reference TRBV18 and TRBJ2-5): NAGVMQNPRHLVRRRGQEARLRCSPMKGHSHVYWYRQLPEEGLKFMVYLQKENIIDESGMPKERFSAEFPKEGPSILRIQQVVRGDSAAYFCASSSLAGGQETQYFGPGTRLLVL.

The genes are TRBV19 and TRBJ2-4, with D possibly TRBD2 on 6 matching bases. Per the germline V gene, CDR1 is LNHDA and CDR2 is SQIVND (reference sequence). This CDR3 is built from 17 residues. V was pared by 0 bases and J by 1 base, with 13 bases between. The CDR3 loop is CASSIELGGVAKNIQYF. The DNA of the CDR3 is TGTGCCAGTAGTATAGAGTTAGGCGGGGTGGCCAAAAACATTCAGTACTTC.

The genes are TRBV28 and TRBJ2-5; tentative D call: TRBD1 (6 bases). The J call is doubtful: the DNA matches TRBJ2-7 better. The CDR3 runs 12 residues. Germline CDR1 MDHEN, CDR2 SYDVKM. CDR3 sequence: CASRDRAYEQYF. The CDR3 region has the DNA TGTGCCAGCAGGGACAGAGCCTACGAGCAGTACTTC.

The J gene is TRBJ1-2, the V gene TRBV5-6; no definite D call. Germline V CDR1 and CDR2: SGHDT, YYEEEE. The CDR3 has 17 residues. The ends were cut back, 4 bases at V and 0 bases at J, with 19 bases in the middle. This chain's CDR3 is CASSRGAGRRTNYGYTF. In nucleotides, the CDR3 is TGTGCCAGCAGCCGAGGAGCCGGACGGCGAACTAACTATGGCTACACCTTC.

Here the CDR3 reads CASRNGEGDTGELFF. CDR3 sequence (DNA): TGCGCCAGCAGAAATGGGGAAGGGGACACCGGGGAGCTGTTTTTT. J is TRBJ2-2 and V is TRBV5-1; TRBD1 might be the D (5 bases). The CDR3 has 15 residues. Trimming left V 5 bases short and J 3 bases short, with 14 bases between. Germline loops: CDR1 SGHRS, CDR2 YFSETQ.

CDR3 protein: CASTAGTFRGSPLHF. The CDR3 nucleotides read TGTGCCAGCACCGCAGGGACGTTTAGGGGTTCACCCCTCCACTTT. The rearrangement links TRBV7-8 to TRBJ1-6, with D possibly being TRBD1 (5 bases). V lost 7 bases and J 9 bases, leaving 19 bases between the germline ends. The CDR3 loop spans 15 amino acids. Per the germline V gene, CDR1 is SGHVS and CDR2 is FQNEAQ.

On this clone itself: Other nucleotide sequences from this sample produce the same CDR3. V and J are TRBV6-5 and TRBJ1-6; tentatively, D is TRBD1 (5 bases). The CDR3 consists of 16 residues. Germline V gene lookup returns CDR1 MNHEY and CDR2 SVGAGI. The V gene lost 0 bases and the J gene lost 5 bases, with 11 bases spanning the gap. The CDR3 bases are TGTGCCAGCAGTTACTCGACGGGGCTCCATAATTCACCCCTCCACTTT. This codes for CASSYSTGLHNSPLHF.

This sequence joins TRBV7-9 and TRBJ2-2, with a tentative D call TRBD1 (5 bases). The CDR3 runs 13 residues. Germline values: CDR1 SEHNR, CDR2 FQNEAQ (reference sequence). With 11 bases removed from V and 7 bases from J, the gap between germline ends came to 17 bases. In nucleotides, the CDR3 is TGTGCCCCAGCAGGGCCCATGTACGGGGAGCTGTTTTTT. Residues: CAPAGPMYGELFF.

This clone has only a few counts. This chain links TRBV6-5 with TRBJ1-4, with D possibly being TRBD1 (6 bases). Germline lookup yields CDR1 MNHEY and CDR2 SVGAGI. Trimming took 6 bases from V and 7 from J, leaving 18 bases between them. CDR3 size: 15 residues. The CDR3 nucleotides read TGTGCCAGCAGCCCCGGGGGGGCTGGGGGTGAAAAACTGTTTTTT. It translates to CASSPGGAGGEKLFF.

The V and J genes are TRBV7-2 and TRBJ1-4; 9 bases align to TRBD1. From germline, CDR1 is SGHTA and CDR2 FQGNSA. The CDR3 contains 16 residues. V shed 5 bases and J 8 bases; nucleotides not matched to a gene: 12. The CDR3 region is CASSVNRGPRGEKLFF. The CDR3 DNA reads as TGTGCCAGCAGCGTTAACAGGGGGCCCCGAGGGGAAAAACTGTTTTTT.

The chain uses TRBV11-2 and TRBJ2-7; TRBD2 agrees at 7 bases. J was trimmed by 3 bases and V by 4 bases; bases with no gene match: 12. The CDR3 is 16 residues long. Per germline, CDR1 SGHAT and CDR2 FQNNGV. CDR3 bases: TGTGCCAGCAGCTACTTACCGGGACTATCATACTACGAGCAGTACTTC. This translates into CASSYLPGLSYYEQYF.

The chain recombines TRBV7-3 with TRBJ2-7; no definite D call. V was clipped by 3 bases and J by 2 bases, with 8 bases between them. Germline lookup yields CDR1 SGHTA and CDR2 FQGTGA. CDR3 length: 13 residues. CDR3 residues: CASSLAGTYEQYF. The DNA for the CDR3 is TGTGCCAGCAGCTTGGCAGGTACCTACGAGCAGTACTTC.

V and J are TRBV28 and TRBJ1-1; no definite D call. The CDR3 length is 14 residues. Deletions cut 3 bases from V and 1 base from J, with 9 bases between. Germline CDR1 reads MDHEN; CDR2 reads SYDVKM. The DNA of the CDR3 is TGTGCCAGCAGTTTGAGGTTGGCGAACACTGAAGCTTTCTTT. Translated, it gives CASSLRLANTEAFF. Full variable domain (rest looked up from reference TRBV28 and TRBJ1-1): DVKVTQSSRYLVKRTGEKVFLECVQDMDHENMFWYRQDPGLGLRLIYFSYDVKMKEKGDIPEGYSVSREKKERFSLILESASTNQTSMYLCASSLRLANTEAFFGQGTRLTVV.

This chain uses TRBV6-6 with TRBJ2-7; D uncertain. CDR3 length: 12 residues. V was clipped by 5 bases and J by 2 bases, with 7 bases between them. CDR1 and CDR2 from the germline V gene are MNHNY and SVGAGI (reference sequence). The CDR3 DNA follows: TGTGCCAGCAGTAGACATCCCTACGAGCAGTACTTC. The encoded protein is CASSRHPYEQYF.

This clone has only a few counts. The chain has TRBV4-3 and TRBJ1-1; D gene ambiguous. The CDR3 totals 14 residues. The germline gives CDR1 LGHNA, CDR2 YSLEER. V lost 4 bases to trimming and J lost 5 bases, with 14 bases between them. In nucleotides, the CDR3 is TGCGCCAGCAGCCGACCAGGCAGTCGAACTGAAGCTTTCTTT. Translation gives CASSRPGSRTEAFF.

There are a few counts of this clone. The chain has TRBV6-5 and TRBJ1-2, with TRBD1 as a possible D gene (5 bases). V shed 8 bases and J shed 7 bases, with 11 bases lying between them. Per the germline V gene, CDR1 is MNHEY and CDR2 is SVGAGI. There are 11 residues in the CDR3. The CDR3, as DNA: TGTGCCAGCCGTAATACAGGTGGCTACACCTTC. Translating gives CASRNTGGYTF.

The chain has TRBV28 and TRBJ2-3, with TRBD2 identical over 9 bases. CDR1 is MDHEN and CDR2 is SYDVKM in the germline V gene. The CDR3 consists of 16 residues. V dropped 7 bases and J dropped 2; count of bases not matched to a gene: 10. The CDR3 loop is CASIIGGGRATDTQYF. The DNA for the CDR3 is TGTGCCAGCATCATAGGAGGCGGGAGGGCCACAGATACGCAGTATTTT.